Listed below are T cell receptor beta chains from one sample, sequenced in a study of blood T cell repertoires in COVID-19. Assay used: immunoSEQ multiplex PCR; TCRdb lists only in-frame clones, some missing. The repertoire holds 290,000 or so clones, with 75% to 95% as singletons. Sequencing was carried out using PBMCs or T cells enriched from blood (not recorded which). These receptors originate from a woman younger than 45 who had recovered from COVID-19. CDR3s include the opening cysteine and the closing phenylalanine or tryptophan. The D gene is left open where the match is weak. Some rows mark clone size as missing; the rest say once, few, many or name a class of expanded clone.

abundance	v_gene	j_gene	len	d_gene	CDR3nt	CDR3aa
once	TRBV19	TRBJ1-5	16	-	TGTGCCAGTAGTATAGGGCAGACACATAGCAATCAGCCCCAGCATTTT	CASSIGQTHSNQPQHF
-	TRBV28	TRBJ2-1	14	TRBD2	TGTGCCAGCAGCTCCCCGGGACTAGCGAGGGAGCAGTTCTTC	CASSSPGLAREQFF
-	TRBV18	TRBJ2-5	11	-	TGTGCCAGCTCACTAAAAGAGACCCAGTACTTC	CASSLKETQYF
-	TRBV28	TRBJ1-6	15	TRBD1	TGTGCCAGCAGTTTTGACAGGGGGCCCAATTCACCCCTCCACTTT	CASSFDRGPNSPLHF
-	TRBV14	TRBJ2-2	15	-	TGTGCCAGCAGCCAAACGGGATCGAGTAGCGGGGAGCTGTTTTTT	CASSQTGSSSGELFF
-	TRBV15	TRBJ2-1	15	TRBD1	TGTGCCACCAGCAGCACCGGGACAGTCAACAATGAGCAGTTCTTC	CATSSTGTVNNEQFF
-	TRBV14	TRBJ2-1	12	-	TGTGCCAGCAGCCAATATCTAGCCCACCAGTTCTTC	CASSQYLAHQFF
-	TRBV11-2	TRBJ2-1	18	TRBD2	TGTGCCAGCAGCTTACGCCGGGCTAGCGGGAGGTCCTACAATGAGCAGTTCTTC	CASSLRRASGRSYNEQFF
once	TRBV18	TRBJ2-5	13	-	TGTGCCAGCTCACAGGGGTCCCAAGAGACCCAGTACTTC	CASSQGSQETQYF
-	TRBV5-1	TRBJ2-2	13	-	TGCGCCAGCAGCCCATCGAACACCGGGGAGCTGTTTTTT	CASSPSNTGELFF
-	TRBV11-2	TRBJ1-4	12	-	TGTGCCAGCAGTCAAGGAGGTGAAAAACTGTTTTTT	CASSQGGEKLFF
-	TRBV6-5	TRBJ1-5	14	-	TGTGCCAGCAGCAGGGGAAATAGCAATCAGCCCCAGCATTTT	CASSRGNSNQPQHF
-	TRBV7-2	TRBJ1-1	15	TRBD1	TGTGCCAGCATAAACGTCCCGACAGGGCGAGGTGAAGCTTTCTTT	CASINVPTGRGEAFF
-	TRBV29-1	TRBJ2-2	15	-	TGCAGCGTTAGGACCGGCGGGGCGAACACCGGGGAGCTGTTTTTT	CSVRTGGANTGELFF
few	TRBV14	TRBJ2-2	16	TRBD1	TGTGCCAGCAGCCGGCCCGGGACAGGGATCACCGGGGAGCTGTTTTTT	CASSRPGTGITGELFF
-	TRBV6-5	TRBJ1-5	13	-	TGTGCCAGCCGAAGCCAAAGCAATCAGCCCCAGCATTTT	CASRSQSNQPQHF
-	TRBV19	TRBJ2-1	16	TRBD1	TGTGCCAGTAGTACTAACACCAGACAGGGGGCGGGTGAGCAGTTCTTC	CASSTNTRQGAGEQFF
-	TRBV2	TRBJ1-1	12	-	TGTGCCAGCAGTGGCGGTGAGACTGAAGCTTTCTTT	CASSGGETEAFF
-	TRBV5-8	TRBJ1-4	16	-	TGTGCCAGCAGCTTCACAGGCCGGGCAACTAATGAAAAACTGTTTTTT	CASSFTGRATNEKLFF
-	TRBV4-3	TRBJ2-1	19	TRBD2	TGCGCCAGCAGCCAAGGCTGGCTAGCGGGGGGAGCCTTCTACAATGAGCAGTTCTTC	CASSQGWLAGGAFYNEQFF
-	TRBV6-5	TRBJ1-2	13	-	TGTGCCAGCAGTTTCACTCGGGGATATGGCTACACCTTC	CASSFTRGYGYTF
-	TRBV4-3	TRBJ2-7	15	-	TGCGCCAGCAGCCAATACGCACAGGGTGGAGGCGAGCAGTACTTC	CASSQYAQGGGEQYF
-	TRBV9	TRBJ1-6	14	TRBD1	TGTGCCAGCAGTTCCGGGACAGGGAATTCACCCCTCCACTTT	CASSSGTGNSPLHF
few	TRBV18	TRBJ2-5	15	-	TGTGCCAGCTCCCTAGAAAGGGGAGGACGGGAGACCCAGTACTTC	CASSLERGGRETQYF
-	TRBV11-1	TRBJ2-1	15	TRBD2	TGTGCCAGCAGCTTTGAGCGGGGCCCCTACAATGAGCAGTTCTTC	CASSFERGPYNEQFF
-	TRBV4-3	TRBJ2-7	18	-	TGCGCCAGCAGCCAAGAGGTTCAGATGGGGGACTTCCTATACGAGCAGTACTTC	CASSQEVQMGDFLYEQYF
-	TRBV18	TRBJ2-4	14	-	TGTGCCAGCTCACCCTCTACGGGTGGGAACATTCAGTACTTC	CASSPSTGGNIQYF
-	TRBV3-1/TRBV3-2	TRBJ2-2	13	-	TGTGCCAGCAGCCAGCCACTGACCGGGGAGCTGTTTTTT	CASSQPLTGELFF
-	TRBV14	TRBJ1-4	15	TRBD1	TGTGCCAGCAGCCAACTACAGGGGGCAAGTGAAAAACTGTTTTTT	CASSQLQGASEKLFF
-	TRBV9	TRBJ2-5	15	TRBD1	TGTGCCAGCAGCGTAAGCACAGGGGCCCAGGAGACCCAGTACTTC	CASSVSTGAQETQYF
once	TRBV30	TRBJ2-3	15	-	TGTGCCTGGAGGGGGCGAGGCCTGATCACAGATACGCAGTATTTT	CAWRGRGLITDTQYF
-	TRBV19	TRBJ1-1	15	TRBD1	TGTGCCAGTAGTTCCGGACAGGCGGGTAAGACTGAAGCTTTCTTT	CASSSGQAGKTEAFF
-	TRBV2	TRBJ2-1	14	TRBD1	TGTGCCAGCAGTGGACAGGGAAAGAACAATGAGCAGTTCTTC	CASSGQGKNNEQFF
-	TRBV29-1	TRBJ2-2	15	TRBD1	TGCAGCGTCGCCGGACAGGGGGCGTTTGCCGGGGAGCTGTTTTTT	CSVAGQGAFAGELFF